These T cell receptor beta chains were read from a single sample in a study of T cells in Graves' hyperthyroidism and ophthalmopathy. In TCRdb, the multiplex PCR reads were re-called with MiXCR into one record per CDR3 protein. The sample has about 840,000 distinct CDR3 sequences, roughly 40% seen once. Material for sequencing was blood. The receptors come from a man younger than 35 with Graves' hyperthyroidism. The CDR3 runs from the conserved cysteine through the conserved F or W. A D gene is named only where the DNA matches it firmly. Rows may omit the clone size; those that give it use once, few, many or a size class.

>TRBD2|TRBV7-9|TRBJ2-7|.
TGTGCCAGCAGCTCGACTAGCGGAACCGAGGAGCAGTACTTC
CASSSTSGTEEQYF
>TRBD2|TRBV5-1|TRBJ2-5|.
TGCGCCAGCAGCTTAGTACTAGCGGACGAAGAGACCCAGTACTTC
CASSLVLADEETQYF
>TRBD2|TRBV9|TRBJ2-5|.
TGTGCCAGCAGGGGAGGGCTCTCCTCGGGGGAGACCCAGTACTTC
CASRGGLSSGETQYF
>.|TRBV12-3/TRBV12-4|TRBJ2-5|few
TGTGCCAGCAGCCGCATGGACCCGGGGACCCAGTACTTC
CASSRMDPGTQYF
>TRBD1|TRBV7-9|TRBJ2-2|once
TGTGCCAGCAGCTTAGTGGGACAGGAGTCGACCGGGGAGCTGTTTTTT
CASSLVGQESTGELFF
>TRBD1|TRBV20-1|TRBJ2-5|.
TGCAGTGCTAGGCCCCGACGGACAGGGAGAAAGACCCAGTACTTC
CSARPRRTGRKTQYF
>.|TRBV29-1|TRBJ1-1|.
TGCAGCGCTGAGCAACAGGGTACGACTGAAGCTTTCTTT
CSAEQQGTTEAFF
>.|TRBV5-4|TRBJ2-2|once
TGTGCCAGCAGCCCGAGAGCCTGGACAGGGGAGCTGTTTTTT
CASSPRAWTGELFF
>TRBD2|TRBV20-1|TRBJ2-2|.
TGCAGTGCTAGAGCTGGACTAGCGGCCAGGGGGGAGCTGCTTTTT
CSARAGLAARGELLF
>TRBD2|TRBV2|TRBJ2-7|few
TGTGCCAGCACCCCAGCAGCTAGCGGGGGCTACGAGCAGTACTTC
CASTPAASGGYEQYF
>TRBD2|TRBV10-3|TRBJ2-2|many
TGTGCCATCGCCGGCGGGGGGGCACTAGACACCGGGGAGCTGTTTTTT
CAIAGGGALDTGELFF
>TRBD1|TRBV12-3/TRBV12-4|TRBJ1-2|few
TGTGCCAGCAGCGACACTTTCCGGGACAGGGTTTCGGACTACACCTTC
CASSDTFRDRVSDYTF
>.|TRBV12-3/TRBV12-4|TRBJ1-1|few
TGTGCCAGCAGTAACAGGGTGGGGATGAACACTGAAGCTTTCTTT
CASSNRVGMNTEAFF
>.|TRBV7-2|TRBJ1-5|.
TGTGCCAGCAGCTTAGAGGGCATAAGCAATCAGCCCCAGCATTTT
CASSLEGISNQPQHF
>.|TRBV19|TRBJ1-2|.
TGTGCCAGTAGAAAGCAGGGGATGGGCTACACCTTC
CASRKQGMGYTF
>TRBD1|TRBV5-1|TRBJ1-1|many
TGCGCCAGCAGACCGACAGGGGACACTGAAGCTTTCTTT
CASRPTGDTEAFF
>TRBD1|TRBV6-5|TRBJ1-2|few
TGTGCCAGCAGGCTCGCGGGACAGGGAAACTATGGCTACACCTTC
CASRLAGQGNYGYTF
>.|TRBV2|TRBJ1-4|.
TGTGCCAGCAGGCTTACTGGGACGGGTGAAAAACTGTTTTTT
CASRLTGTGEKLFF
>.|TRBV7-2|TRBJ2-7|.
TGTGCCAGCAGCCCCAATGGACGGACCTACGAGCAGTACTTC
CASSPNGRTYEQYF
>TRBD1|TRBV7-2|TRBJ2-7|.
TGTGCCAGCAGCCAAGGGGGCCCTAGCTCCTACGAGCAGTACTTC
CASSQGGPSSYEQYF
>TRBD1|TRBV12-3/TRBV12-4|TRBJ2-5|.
TGTGCCAGCAGTTTGCCCAATACAGGGGGAGAGACCCAGTACTTC
CASSLPNTGGETQYF
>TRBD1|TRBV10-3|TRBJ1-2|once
TGTGCCATCAGCGACAGGGCGAACTATGGCTACACCTTC
CAISDRANYGYTF
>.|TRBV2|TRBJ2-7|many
TGTGCCAGCAGTGAAGTCGGAGCGCGGAGTAACGAGCAGTACTTC
CASSEVGARSNEQYF
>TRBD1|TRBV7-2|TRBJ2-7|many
TGTGCCAGCAGACCTCAACAGGGGACGGGCGAGCAGTACTTC
CASRPQQGTGEQYF
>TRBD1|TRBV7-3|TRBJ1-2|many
TGTGCCAGCAGCCCTGTGGGACAGGGGGCGCGAGTGGAGGGCTACACCTTC
CASSPVGQGARVEGYTF
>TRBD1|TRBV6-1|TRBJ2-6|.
TGTGCCAGCAGTGGACAGGGGGTTGGGGCCAACGTCCTGACTTTC
CASSGQGVGANVLTF
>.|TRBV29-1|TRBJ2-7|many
TGCAGCGTTGAGGGCAGCACCTACGAGCAGTACTTC
CSVEGSTYEQYF
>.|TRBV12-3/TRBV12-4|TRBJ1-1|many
TGTGCCAGCAGTTCACCCGGGACCACTCCTTTCTTT
CASSSPGTTPFF
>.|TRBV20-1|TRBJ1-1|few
TGCAGTGCTCAAACAGAGAACACTGAAGCTTTCTTT
CSAQTENTEAFF
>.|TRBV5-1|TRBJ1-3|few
TGCGCCAGCAGCTTGGTGGGACGCAACTCTGGAAACACCATATATTTT
CASSLVGRNSGNTIYF
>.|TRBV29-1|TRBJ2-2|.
TGCAGCCTCAACCTGGGCACCGGGGAGCTGTTTTTT
CSLNLGTGELFF
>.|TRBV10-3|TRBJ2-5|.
TGTGCCAGCAGCTTAGAGGTGTGGGGGCAGGAGACCCAGTACTTC
CASSLEVWGQETQYF
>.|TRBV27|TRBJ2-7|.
TGTGCCAGCCTCCTCTTTCAGACAGTACCACCCTACGAGCAGTACTTC
CASLLFQTVPPYEQYF
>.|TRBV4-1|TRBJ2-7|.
TGCGCCAGCAGCCCGAACCGGGACGTCGCCTACGAGCAGTACTTC
CASSPNRDVAYEQYF
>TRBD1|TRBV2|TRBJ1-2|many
TGTGCCAGCGGAAAAGACAGGGGCAGTAACTATGGCTACACCTTC
CASGKDRGSNYGYTF
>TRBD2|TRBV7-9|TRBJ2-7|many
TGTGCCAGCAGCCAGACAGCGGGACTAGCGGTTTACGAGCAGTACTTC
CASSQTAGLAVYEQYF
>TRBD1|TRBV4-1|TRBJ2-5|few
TGCGCCAGCAGCCGGACAACAGGGGGCCAAGAGACCCAGTACTTC
CASSRTTGGQETQYF
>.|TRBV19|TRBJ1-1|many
TGTGCCAGTAGTCGAGGACAGTCCACTGAAGCTTTCTTT
CASSRGQSTEAFF
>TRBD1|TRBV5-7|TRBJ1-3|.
TGTGCCAGCAGCTTGGATCAGGGGGTGCGGAACACCATATATTTT
CASSLDQGVRNTIYF
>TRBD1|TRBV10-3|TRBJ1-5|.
TGTGCCAGCAGCTATCACGACAGGGGGCACAATCAGCCCCAGCATTTT
CASSYHDRGHNQPQHF